The 32 T cell receptor beta chains below come from one sample, sequenced in a study of beta chain features in type 1 diabetes. Sequencing targeted expressed TCRB transcripts, as all isolated RNA had been reverse transcribed. Assay: immunoSEQ multiplex PCR; the TCRdb copy retains only in-frame clones and omits some. The data contain under 300,000 clones, 27% of them singletons. The sample consisted of central memory CD4+ T cells from blood. These receptor sequences come from a man aged 30 to 45 in good health.

The chain links TRBV9 to TRBJ2-5; possibly TRBD1 for D (6 bases). There are 14 residues in the CDR3. Trimming stripped 0 bases from V and 5 bases from J, with 11 bases between. CDR1 is SGDLS and CDR2 is YYNGEE in the germline V gene. CDR3 nucleotides: TGTGCCAGCAGCGTAGCTGGCAGGGGCGAGACCCAGTACTTC. Translation gives CASSVAGRGETQYF.

This clone was seen a few times. The chain joins TRBV9 to TRBJ2-5; 12 bases line up with TRBD2. This CDR3 has 15 residues. The ends lost 3 bases at V and 4 bases at J; junction bases unmatched: 4. Germline loops: CDR1 SGDLS, CDR2 YYNGEE. As DNA, the CDR3 is TGTGCCAGCAGCGGACTAGCGGGAGATGGAGAGACCCAGTACTTC. Translated, it gives CASSGLAGDGETQYF.

This clone appeared many times. The V and J genes are TRBV7-2 and TRBJ2-7; TRBD1 matches at 12 bases. There are 15 residues in the CDR3. CDR1 and CDR2 (germline): SGHTA, FQGNSA. With V trimmed by 6 bases and J by 7 bases, 10 bases remained unmatched. CDR3 DNA sequence: TGTGCCAGCAGGGAGAGGGGACAGGGGGCTTGGGAGCAGTACTTC. Translating it yields CASRERGQGAWEQYF.

The J gene is TRBJ2-5, the V gene TRBV5-6; D gene ambiguous. Per the germline V gene, CDR1 is SGHDT and CDR2 is YYEEEE. The CDR3 is 13 residues long. The V and J ends lost 2 bases and 5 bases respectively, with 10 bases between them. CDR3 sequence (DNA): TGTGCCAGCAGCTTCCTCGGCCCCGAGACCCAGTACTTC. Translated: CASSFLGPETQYF.

CDR3 in amino acids: CASTGGTSGRRHIQYF. CDR3 sequence (DNA): TGTGCCAGCACCGGAGGGACTAGCGGGAGGAGGCACATTCAGTACTTC. V usage is TRBV28 and J usage is TRBJ2-4, with 15 bases matching TRBD2. Germline values: CDR1 MDHEN, CDR2 SYDVKM. The CDR3 spans 16 residues. Germline trimming cut 7 bases from V and 8 bases from J; bases unmatched to any gene: 9. Based on the CDR3 plus reference TRBV28 and TRBJ2-4, the full variable domain is DVKVTQSSRYLVKRTGEKVFLECVQDMDHENMFWYRQDPGLGLRLIYFSYDVKMKEKGDIPEGYSVSREKKERFSLILESASTNQTSMYLCASTGGTSGRRHIQYFGAGTRLSVL.

The gene calls are TRBV7-2 and TRBJ2-7; D could derive from TRBD1 or TRBD2 (5 bases each). The germline V and J ends were trimmed by 4 bases and 1 base, with 20 bases remaining between them. The CDR3 contains 17 residues. Germline loops: CDR1 SGHTA, CDR2 FQGNSA. The CDR3 sequence: CASSSQESGDGSYEQYF. The CDR3 DNA reads as TGTGCCAGCAGCTCCCAGGAGTCCGGGGACGGATCCTACGAGCAGTACTTC.

This clone was counted between two and nine times. CDR3 bases: TGTGCCAGCACTGTGATGGCAGCGAGCACAGATACGCAGTATTTT. Its translation: CASTVMAASTDTQYF. The chain couples TRBV6-5 to TRBJ2-3; no clear D gene. Germline values: CDR1 MNHEY, CDR2 SVGAGI. This CDR3 comprises 15 residues. The germline V and J ends were trimmed by 7 bases and 0 bases, with 14 bases remaining between them.

This clone was detected only a few times. The chain combines TRBV25-1 with TRBJ2-7; D gene unclear. V gave up 2 bases and J gave up 7 bases, with 6 bases separating them. The V gene's germline CDR1 is MGHDK and CDR2 SYGVNS. This CDR3 is built from 11 residues. As DNA, the CDR3 is TGTGCCAGCAGTGAAGGAAAGGAGCAGTACTTC. It yields the protein CASSEGKEQYF.

V is TRBV28 and J is TRBJ2-5, with 8 bases lining up with TRBD1. This CDR3 comprises 15 residues. CDR1 MDHEN and CDR2 SYDVKM come from the germline V gene. V gave up 6 bases and J gave up 4 bases; unmatched junction bases: 10. CDR3 loop: CASSPRGRGRETQYF. The CDR3 DNA is TGTGCCAGCAGCCCGCGGGGCAGGGGGCGAGAGACCCAGTACTTC.

This chain connects TRBV30 to TRBJ1-5, with 7 bases identical to TRBD1. This CDR3 is 13 amino acids long. Germline trimming cut 4 bases from V and 4 bases from J; bases unmatched to any gene: 4. The germline V gene has CDR1 GTSNPN and CDR2 SVGIG (reference sequence). The CDR3 reads CAWKPGGNQPQHF. The CDR3, as DNA: TGTGCCTGGAAACCAGGGGGGAATCAGCCCCAGCATTTT. Full variable domain (rest looked up from reference TRBV30 and TRBJ1-5): SQTIHQWPATLVQPVGSPLSLECTVEGTSNPNLYWYRQAAGRGLQLLFYSVGIGQISSEVPQNLSASRPQDRQFILSSKKLLLSDSGFYLCAWKPGGNQPQHFGDGTRLSIL.

This clone has only a few counts. J is TRBJ2-1 and V is TRBV25-1; 9 nucleotides match TRBD2. This CDR3 region has 16 residues. The germline V gene has CDR1 MGHDK and CDR2 SYGVNS. V lost 6 bases and J lost 8; bases outside the gene matches: 14. The CDR3 is CASSLGGTSSNHEQFF. CDR3 nucleotide sequence: TGTGCCAGCAGCCTAGGGGGGACTAGCAGTAACCATGAGCAGTTCTTC.

This clone was counted between two and nine times. V usage is TRBV7-2 and J usage is TRBJ2-3; D is possibly TRBD1 or TRBD2 (5 bases each). The CDR3 is made up of 14 amino acids. Trimming shortened V by 5 bases and J by 4 bases, and 13 bases separated the two germline ends. Germline V gives CDR1 SGHTA, CDR2 FQGNSA. This CDR3 is CASSAGTWADTQYF. In nucleotides, the CDR3 is TGTGCCAGCAGCGCCGGGACGTGGGCAGATACGCAGTATTTT.

The chain is built from TRBV5-1 and TRBJ2-5, with 10 bases matching TRBD2. CDR1 is SGHRS, CDR2 YFSETQ, per germline. V lost 5 bases to trimming and J lost 4 bases; unmatched junction nucleotides: 5. This CDR3 has 14 residues. DNA for the CDR3: TGCGCCAGCAGGGACGGACTAGCGGTAGAGACCCAGTACTTC. It translates to CASRDGLAVETQYF.

This chain joins TRBV28 and TRBJ2-7; D uncertain. There are 13 residues in the CDR3. The V end lost 6 bases, the J end lost 0 bases, and 9 bases lay between the germline ends. Germline-derived CDR1 and CDR2 are MDHEN and SYDVKM. The CDR3 spells CASSPPPSYEQYF. The CDR3, as DNA: TGTGCCAGCAGCCCTCCACCCTCCTACGAGCAGTACTTC.

The CDR3, as DNA: TGTGCCAGCAGCTTAGATTGGGACAGGGAAACGGAGACCCAGTACTTC. Amino acid sequence: CASSLDWDRETETQYF. The chain carries TRBV7-2 and TRBJ2-5; 9 nucleotides agree with TRBD1. J lost 5 bases, V lost 1 base, and 8 bases had no gene match. This CDR3 spans 16 amino acids. Looked up from germline, CDR1 is SGHTA and CDR2 is FQGNSA.

This clone came up a few times. The chain combines TRBV9 with TRBJ2-1; TRBD1 matches at 9 bases. Germline CDR1 and CDR2: SGDLS and YYNGEE. V lost 2 bases to trimming and J lost 7 bases; unmatched junction nucleotides: 7. CDR3 length: 15 residues. For the CDR3, the DNA is TGTGCCAGCAGCGTCCATCCGGGACAGGGTAATGAGCAGTTCTTC. Encoded protein: CASSVHPGQGNEQFF.

This clone was picked up a small number of times. The chain's CDR3 is CASSPMSGGGWNTEAFF. CDR3 coding DNA: TGTGCCAGCAGCCCAATGTCCGGTGGAGGTTGGAACACTGAAGCTTTCTTT. This chain uses TRBV4-2 with TRBJ1-1, with unresolved D. CDR1 and CDR2 from the germline V gene are LGHNA and YNFKEQ. The V end was cut by 4 bases, the J end by 1 base, with 19 bases between. CDR3 length: 17 amino acids.

This clone was seen a few times. The chain is built from TRBV18 and TRBJ1-1; D remains ambiguous. The germline gives CDR1 KGHSH, CDR2 LQKENI. Trimming took off 3 bases at V and 5 bases at J, with 13 bases between the two ends. The CDR3 has 14 amino acids. CDR3 protein: CASSPEVGLTEAFF. CDR3 DNA: TGTGCCAGCTCACCGGAGGTGGGCCTGACTGAAGCTTTCTTT.

The sample holds a few counts of this clone. The V call is TRBV2, the J call TRBJ2-3, with D possibly being TRBD1 (5 bases). The CDR3 runs 14 residues. The germline V gene encodes CDR1 SNHLY and CDR2 FYNNEI. The V gene lost 8 bases and the J gene lost 0 bases, with 12 bases spanning the gap. In DNA, the CDR3 is TGTGCCAGCCTTCGGCAGGGTAGCACAGATACGCAGTATTTT. It specifies CASLRQGSTDTQYF.

The chain has TRBV4-2 and TRBJ2-3; 12 nucleotides match TRBD2. V was pared by 1 base and J by 3 bases, with 5 bases of the junction left unmatched. Germline CDR1 LGHNA, CDR2 YNFKEQ. The CDR3 runs to 17 residues. CDR3 loop: CASSQVTSGSLTDTQYF. In DNA, the CDR3 is TGTGCCAGCAGCCAAGTGACTAGCGGGAGCCTTACAGATACGCAGTATTTT.

This clone has only a few counts. J is TRBJ1-1 and V is TRBV30; 7 positions agree with TRBD1. Germline-derived CDR1 and CDR2 are GTSNPN and SVGIG (reference sequence). The junction had 10 bases not matched to a gene; V was cut back by 4 bases and J by 2 bases. CDR3 length equals 15 residues. CDR3 DNA sequence: TGTGCCTGGACCCGGGGACAGCTATTAAACACTGAAGCTTTCTTT. Its protein product is CAWTRGQLLNTEAFF. Full variable domain (outside the CDR3, taken from reference TRBV30 and TRBJ1-1): SQTIHQWPATLVQPVGSPLSLECTVEGTSNPNLYWYRQAAGRGLQLLFYSVGIGQISSEVPQNLSASRPQDRQFILSSKKLLLSDSGFYLCAWTRGQLLNTEAFFGQGTRLTVV.

This clone was counted only a few times. The rearrangement links TRBV5-5 to TRBJ2-7; D remains ambiguous. Germline lookup yields CDR1 SGHKS and CDR2 YYEKEE (reference sequence). This CDR3 comprises 14 residues. Between the trimmed V and J ends, which lost 2 bases and 5 bases, there was a span of 14 bases. The CDR3 DNA sequence: TGTGCCAGCAGCTTCCAAGCTACGGTTAACGAGCAGTACTTC. Its protein is CASSFQATVNEQYF.

CDR3 loop: CASSSNFNEQFF. CDR3 DNA: TGTGCCAGCAGCTCGAACTTCAATGAGCAGTTCTTC. The V call is TRBV5-4, the J call TRBJ2-1; D is uncertain. The germline CDR1 and CDR2 sequences are SGHNT and YYREEE (reference sequence). The CDR3 runs 12 residues. V lost 3 bases and J lost 6, with 7 bases in between.

This clone has only a few counts. The rearrangement uses TRBV6-1 and TRBJ2-1, with TRBD2 matching 7 bases. Germline loops: CDR1 MNHNS, CDR2 SASEGT. The CDR3 extends over 16 amino acids. J gave up 1 base and V 4 bases, and 7 bases lay outside the gene matches. The CDR3 region is CASSASGKGSYNEQFF. CDR3 sequence (DNA): TGTGCCAGCAGTGCGAGCGGGAAAGGGTCCTACAATGAGCAGTTCTTC.

The chain uses TRBV11-3 and TRBJ2-1; D gene ambiguous. CDR3 length equals 12 residues. Deletions cut 4 bases from V and 9 bases from J, with 10 bases between. Germline values: CDR1 SGHNT, CDR2 YENEEA. The CDR3 DNA follows: TGTGCCAGCAGCTCTCATCGGAGTGAGCAGTTCTTC. This sequence encodes CASSSHRSEQFF. The full variable domain, rest sourced from reference TRBV11-3 and TRBJ2-1, is EAGVVQSPRYKIIEKKQPVAFWCNPISGHNTLYWYLQNLGQGPELLIRYENEEAVDDSQLPKDRFSAERLKGVDSTLKIQPAELGDSAVYLCASSSHRSEQFFGPGTRLTVL.

This chain links TRBV15 with TRBJ2-7, with 9 bases identical to TRBD1. V lost 5 bases to trimming and J lost 1 base; unmatched junction nucleotides: 12. The CDR3 consists of 17 residues. The germline gives CDR1 LNHNV, CDR2 YYDKDF (reference sequence). The CDR3 is CATSLSLRDRGSYEQYF. The CDR3 nucleotides are TGTGCCACCAGCTTGAGCCTGCGCGACAGGGGGTCCTACGAGCAGTACTTC. The entire variable domain, with the rest obtained from reference TRBV15 and TRBJ2-7, is as follows: DAMVIQNPRYQVTQFGKPVTLSCSQTLNHNVMYWYQQKSSQAPKLLFHYYDKDFNNEADTPDNFQSRRPNTSFCFLDIRSPGLGDTAMYLCATSLSLRDRGSYEQYFGPGTRLTVT.

This clone has at least ten counts. CDR3 sequence: CASSATGGSSYPYF. Written as DNA, the CDR3 is TGTGCCAGCAGTGCGACAGGGGGTTCTTCGTACCCGTACTTC. The chain joins TRBV27 to TRBJ2-7; 9 positions agree with TRBD1. The germline V gene has CDR1 MNHEY and CDR2 SMNVEV (reference sequence). V gave up 5 bases and J gave up 12 bases; unmatched junction bases: 14. This CDR3 has 14 amino acids.

V gene TRBV25-1 combines with J gene TRBJ2-3; 7 bases are a match to TRBD1. The CDR3 totals 15 residues. Germline CDR1 and CDR2: MGHDK and SYGVNS. V was clipped by 7 bases and J by 0 bases; unmatched bases: 7. Written as DNA, the CDR3 is TGTGCCAGCACCAACCACAGGGGTAGCACAGATACGCAGTATTTT. This sequence encodes CASTNHRGSTDTQYF.

This clone has a handful of counts. The chain combines TRBV5-1 with TRBJ2-5; D is perhaps TRBD1 (6 bases). This CDR3 spans 14 amino acids. Germline V lookup: CDR1 SGHRS, CDR2 YFSETQ. Trimming pared 3 bases from V and 1 base from J, leaving 10 bases between. The CDR3 DNA reads as TGCGCCAGCAGCTATGACAGGAGCCAAGAGACCCAGTACTTC. Amino acids: CASSYDRSQETQYF.

The chain employs TRBV7-7 and TRBJ2-2, with no clear D. Trimming removed 4 bases from V and 3 bases from J, with 12 bases in between. This CDR3 has 15 residues. Per the germline V gene, CDR1 is SSHAT and CDR2 is FNYEAQ (reference sequence). Here the CDR3 DNA reads TGTGCCAGCAGCTCGACACTAATGGACACCGGGGAGCTGTTTTTT. It codes for CASSSTLMDTGELFF.

About this clone: The sample has other DNA sequences that encode this CDR3 too. The V and J genes are TRBV29-1 and TRBJ2-3; the match to TRBD2 covers 13 bases. Per germline, CDR1 SQVTM and CDR2 ANQGSEA. The ends lost 6 bases at V and 6 bases at J; junction bases unmatched: 12. The CDR3 is made up of 16 amino acids. The DNA of the CDR3 is TGCAGCGTGCCCCCGGGACTAGCGGGGAGGGGGGATACGCAGTATTTT. It translates to CSVPPGLAGRGDTQYF.

This clone showed up just once. The chain has TRBV7-2 and TRBJ2-5, with D perhaps TRBD1 or TRBD2 (5 bases each). V dropped 5 bases and J dropped 4 bases, with 11 bases sitting between them. This CDR3 comprises 13 residues. Germline assignment: CDR1 SGHTA and CDR2 FQGNSA. The CDR3 sequence: CASSQGTIETQYF. The DNA of the CDR3 is TGTGCCAGCAGCCAAGGGACCATAGAGACCCAGTACTTC.